This T cell receptor (beta chain) was sequenced during a study of blood T cell repertoires in COVID-19. This CDR3 comprises 15 residues. V lost 3 bases to trimming and J lost 2 bases, with 12 bases between them. Per germline, CDR1 SGHRS and CDR2 YFSETQ. Using immunoSEQ multiplex PCR, the repertoire was profiled, and TCRdb retains in-frame clones only, with some absent. The sample yields about 220,000 clones, 80% to 90% seen once. J is TRBJ2-1 and V is TRBV5-1; D is undetermined. The clonotype originates from a man over 45 who had recovered from COVID-19. The specimen sequenced was peripheral blood. For the CDR3, the DNA is TGCGCCAGCAGCTCGACGACAACAACCTACAATGAGCAGTTCTTC. Translating gives CASSSTTTTYNEQFF.